The 29 T cell receptor beta chains below all came from one sample that was sequenced in a study of cytomegalovirus exposure and HLA in healthy donors. Primers for the PCR totalled 60 Vbeta and 13 Jbeta. The method was immunoSEQ multiplex PCR; TCRdb's version includes in-frame clones alone and lacks a portion of them. The data hold 70,000 to 90,000 clones, with 65% to 80% observed a single time. Specimen: PBMCs. The source of these receptors is a man aged 55 to 70 in good health and CMV-seronegative.

This clone was seen more than once but under ten times. One junction end does not reproduce the germline sequence, and a read error may be involved. This rearrangement joins TRBV7-7 to TRBJ1-4, with 9 bases aligning to TRBD1. CDR1 is SSHAT, CDR2 FNYEAQ, per germline (reference sequence). The CDR3 length is 14 residues. CDR3 DNA sequence: TGTGCTAGCAGCCCCGGGACAGGGTATGAAAAACTGTTTTTT. This translates into CASSPGTGYEKLFF.

This chain joins TRBV5-4 and TRBJ2-3; a possible D gene is TRBD2 (6 bases). Trimming took 2 bases from V and 4 from J, leaving 26 bases between them. The CDR3 consists of 19 residues. CDR1 SGHNT and CDR2 YYREEE come from the germline V gene (reference sequence). The CDR3 nucleotides read TGTGCCAGCAGCTTACATCTTGGCGGGGCCCTCGATTTTCCAGATACGCAGTATTTT. Amino acid sequence: CASSLHLGGALDFPDTQYF.

The table lists this clone with a count of one. The J gene is TRBJ1-2, the V gene TRBV7-9; D gene uncertain. This CDR3 is built from 15 residues. CDR1 is SEHNR, CDR2 FQNEAQ, per germline (reference sequence). Trimming took off 3 bases at V and 2 bases at J, with 13 bases between the two ends. In DNA, the CDR3 is TGTGCCAGCAGCTTGGACGGAGGGTCCAACTATGGCTACACCTTC. Translating it yields CASSLDGGSNYGYTF.

This clone is a singleton in its sample. The V gene is TRBV27, the J gene TRBJ1-5; D might be TRBD1 (5 bases). Deletions cut 7 bases from V and 1 base from J, with 11 bases between. The CDR3 has 14 residues. Germline lookup yields CDR1 MNHEY and CDR2 SMNVEV (reference sequence). CDR3 protein: CASNRQGSNQPQHF. CDR3 bases: TGTGCCAGCAACCGGCAGGGAAGCAATCAGCCCCAGCATTTT.

V is TRBV15 and J is TRBJ2-3; D ambiguous. The CDR3 spans 12 residues. The germline gives CDR1 LNHNV, CDR2 YYDKDF (reference sequence). V was clipped by 3 bases and J by 4 bases, with 5 bases between them. The CDR3 sequence: CATSRRSDTQYF. CDR3 nucleotides: TGTGCCACCAGCAGGAGGTCAGATACGCAGTATTTT.

The chain carries TRBV10-1 and TRBJ2-5, with D perhaps matching TRBD2 (7 bases). The CDR3 has 16 residues. The V end was cut by 0 bases, the J end by 3 bases, with 14 bases between. Germline lookup yields CDR1 WNHNN and CDR2 SYGVQD (reference sequence). The CDR3 nucleotides read TGCGCCAGCAGTGAGTCGGGGGGGCTCTCCAAAGAGACCCAGTACTTC. This sequence encodes CASSESGGLSKETQYF.

The table lists this clone with a few counts. V usage is TRBV6-5 and J usage is TRBJ1-5; possibly TRBD1 for D (6 bases). The CDR3 has 14 amino acids. V gave up 6 bases and J gave up 3 bases, with 12 bases separating them. Germline assignment: CDR1 MNHEY and CDR2 SVGAGI. CDR3 in amino acids: CASSPTGYNQPQHF. The CDR3 nucleotides are TGTGCCAGCAGCCCAACAGGGTACAATCAGCCCCAGCATTTT.

The chain recombines TRBV30 with TRBJ2-3; a weak D match, TRBD1 (5 bases). With 0 bases removed from V and 2 bases from J, the gap between germline ends came to 24 bases. Germline values: CDR1 GTSNPN, CDR2 SVGIG (reference sequence). This CDR3 comprises 19 residues. DNA of the CDR3: TGTGCCTGGAGTGTAGACACTGAACAGGCCGTCTTTCCCACAGATACGCAGTATTTT. Protein product: CAWSVDTEQAVFPTDTQYF.

The rearrangement joins TRBV6-6 to TRBJ2-1; D gene uncertain. The V gene's germline CDR1 is MNHNY and CDR2 SVGAGI (reference sequence). This CDR3 spans 15 amino acids. V was cut by 2 bases and J by 5 bases, with 13 bases left in between. For the CDR3, the DNA is TGTGCCAGCAGTTACCCCGAGGCCGGCGACAATGAGCAGTTCTTC. Protein: CASSYPEAGDNEQFF.

V usage is TRBV12-2 and J usage is TRBJ2-5; TRBD2, the table's D call, lacks a check against the DNA. TRBV12-2 is a known pseudogene. CDR3 length: 15 residues. CDR3 amino acids: CASRFEAGGTETQYF. The CDR3 region has the DNA TGTGCAAGTCGCTTCGAAGCGGGGGGCACGGAGACCCAGTACTTC.

This clone turned up a few times. This rearrangement joins TRBV6-4 to TRBJ2-2; 8 nucleotides align to TRBD1. This CDR3 region has 15 residues. From germline, CDR1 is MRHNA and CDR2 SNTAGT. V lost 5 bases and J lost 1; bases outside the gene matches: 3. CDR3 DNA sequence: TGTGCCAGCAGTCAGGACAGGGTGAACACCGGGGAGCTGTTTTTT. Amino acid sequence: CASSQDRVNTGELFF.

This clone was seen a handful of times. The same CDR3 also results from other DNA sequences found in this sample. The J gene is TRBJ2-3, the V gene TRBV5-1; 10 bases line up with TRBD2. Germline CDR1 reads SGHRS; CDR2 reads YFSETQ. V gave up 4 bases and J gave up 0 bases; unmatched junction bases: 5. This CDR3 is 16 amino acids long. The CDR3 coding sequence is TGCGCCAGCAGCCCCGAGCGGGGGGGAAGCACAGATACGCAGTATTTT. Its translation is CASSPERGGSTDTQYF.

Turning to this clone: This CDR3 is also generated by other DNA sequences in the sample. The genes are TRBV25-1 and TRBJ1-4; D gene ambiguous. Per germline, CDR1 MGHDK and CDR2 SYGVNS. V was cut by 0 bases and J by 10 bases, with 12 bases left in between. The CDR3 extends over 14 amino acids. In DNA, the CDR3 is TGTGCCAGCAGTGAATATCCTCAAAGCGGAAAACTGTTTTTT. Its protein product is CASSEYPQSGKLFF.

Of note for this clone: The junction departs from germline at one end; a sequencing error may be responsible. V and J are TRBV7-9 and TRBJ2-7; 11 nucleotides align to TRBD1. CDR1 and CDR2 from the germline V gene are SEHNR and FQNEAQ (reference sequence). CDR3 length equals 15 residues. CDR3 sequence reads: CSSRSGQGAPYEQYF. DNA for the CDR3: TGTTCCAGCAGGTCCGGACAGGGGGCTCCGTACGAGCAGTACTTC.

This chain uses TRBV7-9 with TRBJ1-2; 7 bases map to TRBD1. Per the germline V gene, CDR1 is SEHNR and CDR2 is FQNEAQ (reference sequence). J gave up 5 bases and V 7 bases, and 16 bases lay outside the gene matches. The CDR3 is 16 amino acids. The CDR3 DNA sequence: TGTGCCAGCACCTACCGGACCTCCGGGACAGCTTATGGCTACACCTTC. It yields the protein CASTYRTSGTAYGYTF.

For the CDR3, the DNA is TGTGCTAGTGGTTTGGGCCGGGGGGCCGTCTATGGCTACACCTTC. It encodes CASGLGRGAVYGYTF. The rearrangement links TRBV12-5 to TRBJ1-2; a weak D match, TRBD1 (6 bases). The V end lost 1 base, the J end lost 4 bases, and 13 bases lay between the germline ends. The CDR3 contains 15 residues. CDR1 and CDR2 (germline): LGHNT, FRNRAP.

This chain uses TRBV19 with TRBJ1-4; 11 positions match TRBD1. The CDR3 runs to 14 residues. The V gene's germline CDR1 is LNHDA and CDR2 SQIVND (reference sequence). Trimming cost V 3 bases and J 8 bases; bases outside gene matches: 2. The CDR3 here is CASSMDRGREKLFF. CDR3 bases: TGTGCCAGTAGTATGGACAGGGGGCGAGAAAAACTGTTTTTT.

Note on this clone: The junction and the germline gene differ at one end; a read error may be behind it. V gene TRBV7-9 combines with J gene TRBJ1-2, with TRBD1 matching over 8 bases. The CDR3 has 14 residues. Germline V gene sequence: CDR1 SEHNR, CDR2 FQNEAQ (reference sequence). The CDR3 DNA reads TGTTCCAGCAGGCCGGGACAGGCTAACTATGGCTACACCTTC. Translating it yields CSSRPGQANYGYTF.

The gene calls are TRBV5-1 and TRBJ1-3; TRBD1 might be the D (5 bases). V was shortened by 0 bases and J by 0 bases, with 13 bases between the two germline ends. CDR3 length equals 17 residues. Germline V CDR1 and CDR2: SGHRS, YFSETQ. As DNA, the CDR3 is TGCGCCAGCAGCTTGGAGGGACTCCCGAGCTCTGGAAACACCATATATTTT. Protein sequence: CASSLEGLPSSGNTIYF. The full variable domain, its missing parts supplied by reference TRBV5-1 and TRBJ1-3, is KAGVTQTPRYLIKTRGQQVTLSCSPISGHRSVSWYQQTPGQGLQFLFEYFSETQRNKGNFPGRFSGRQFSNSRSEMNVSTLELGDSALYLCASSLEGLPSSGNTIYFGEGSWLTVV.

J is TRBJ1-5 and V is TRBV6-6; D is ambiguous. CDR1 is MNHNY, CDR2 SVGAGI, per germline (reference sequence). The V gene lost 5 bases and the J gene lost 2 bases, with 13 bases spanning the gap. The CDR3 covers 15 residues. CDR3: CASSASLAGNQPQHF. CDR3 bases: TGTGCCAGCAGTGCGTCGCTCGCTGGCAATCAGCCCCAGCATTTT.

The chain links TRBV16 to TRBJ1-1; TRBD1 might be the D (6 bases). Per the germline V gene, CDR1 is KGHSY and CDR2 is FQNENV. The V end was cut by 0 bases, the J end by 4 bases, with 9 bases between. The length of the CDR3 is 14 residues. In DNA form, the CDR3 reads TGTGCCAGCAGCCAATCGGGGGGGGCCACTGAAGCTTTCTTT. Its protein is CASSQSGGATEAFF.

The genes are TRBV9 and TRBJ1-4; 7 nucleotides line up with TRBD1. V was clipped by 3 bases and J by 6 bases; unmatched bases: 11. The length of the CDR3 is 16 residues. Germline CDR1 SGDLS, CDR2 YYNGEE. Here the CDR3 reads CASSGLMGDRYEKLFF. CDR3 coding DNA: TGTGCCAGCAGCGGGCTAATGGGGGACAGATATGAAAAACTGTTTTTT.

V and J are TRBV6-1 and TRBJ2-7; TRBD2 is a possible D gene (5 bases). Between the trimmed V and J ends, which lost 11 bases and 4 bases, there was a span of 18 bases. Germline lookup yields CDR1 MNHNS and CDR2 SASEGT. This CDR3 is built from 13 residues. Written as DNA, the CDR3 is TGTGCCGCCATCGGGGTTTCCCTATACGAGCAGTACTTC. The encoded protein is CAAIGVSLYEQYF.

The chain links TRBV7-6 to TRBJ1-3, with D perhaps TRBD1 (6 bases). V shed 5 bases and J shed 5 bases, with 16 bases lying between them. Germline V gene data show CDR1 as SGHVS and CDR2 as FNYEAQ. The CDR3 loop spans 15 amino acids. The CDR3 sequence is CASSPSGDLRNTIYF. The DNA for the CDR3 is TGTGCCAGCAGCCCTTCAGGGGACCTTAGAAACACCATATATTTT. Full variable domain (outside the CDR3, taken from reference TRBV7-6 and TRBJ1-3): GAGVSQSPRYKVTKRGQDVALRCDPISGHVSLYWYRQALGQGPEFLTYFNYEAQQDKSGLPNDRFSAERPEGSISTLTIQRTEQRDSAMYRCASSPSGDLRNTIYFGEGSWLTVV.

The V and J genes are TRBV6-5 and TRBJ1-6, with 9 bases that match TRBD1. This CDR3 has 14 residues. The V gene's germline CDR1 is MNHEY and CDR2 SVGAGI. V gave up 5 bases and J gave up 9 bases; unmatched junction bases: 5. CDR3 loop: CASSRDRAASPLHF. DNA of the CDR3: TGTGCCAGCAGTAGGGACAGGGCTGCTTCACCCCTCCACTTT.

V usage is TRBV20-1 and J usage is TRBJ1-1, with D unclear. CDR1 and CDR2 (germline): DFQATT, SNEGSKA (reference sequence). This CDR3 region has 11 residues. V lost 5 bases, J lost 7 bases, and 11 bases lay in between. The DNA for the CDR3 is TGCAGTGCTGGAGGGAGAGGTGAAGCTTTCTTT. It specifies CSAGGRGEAFF.

The rearrangement links TRBV2 to TRBJ2-3, with D possibly TRBD2 on 7 matching bases. Deletions cut 5 bases from V and 4 bases from J, with 16 bases between. This CDR3 contains 15 residues. Germline CDR1 SNHLY, CDR2 FYNNEI. The CDR3 coding sequence is TGTGCCAGCAGTCATTGGGGGGGCTGGGCAGATACGCAGTATTTT. It translates to CASSHWGGWADTQYF.

This clone occurred a few times. This chain joins TRBV12-5 and TRBJ1-6, with D unclear. The CDR3 length is 15 residues. V was cut by 1 base and J by 5 bases, with 9 bases left in between. Germline V gene data show CDR1 as LGHNT and CDR2 as FRNRAP. CDR3 protein: CASGLGNTNNSPLHF. Here the CDR3 DNA reads TGTGCTAGTGGTTTGGGCAACACGAATAATTCACCCCTCCACTTT.

This clone was found once. J is TRBJ1-2 and V is TRBV9; no definite D call. The V end lost 3 bases, the J end lost 5 bases, and 20 bases lay between the germline ends. The CDR3 sequence is 16 residues long. Germline values: CDR1 SGDLS, CDR2 YYNGEE. CDR3 nucleotide sequence: TGTGCCAGCAGCGCCCGATCCTTGACGACTTCTTATGGCTACACCTTC. This encodes CASSARSLTTSYGYTF.